This is a list of T cell receptor beta chains from one sample in a study of T cells in Graves' hyperthyroidism and ophthalmopathy. TCRdb reprocessed the multiplex PCR reads with MiXCR, giving one entry per CDR3 protein. The sample includes 550,000 to 700,000 distinct CDR3 sequences, 46% of them seen just once. The sample consisted of peripheral blood or thyroid tissue (not recorded which). The source of these receptors is an adult woman with Graves' disease, either hyperthyroidism or ophthalmopathy (not recorded which). Both conserved end residues are part of each CDR3. D genes are given only for firm matches. A clone size is listed for some rows: how often the clone was seen (once, few, many), or a class if it is expanded.

J gene | D gene | clone size | V gene | CDR3 DNA | CDR3 protein
TRBJ2-7 | - | - | TRBV20-1 | TGCAGTGCCGGCCGGGACGGACCCTACGAGCAGTACTTC | CSAGRDGPYEQYF
TRBJ1-1 | - | many | TRBV28 | TGTGCCAGCAGTTTTTTGGACAGGAACACTGAAGCTTTCTTT | CASSFLDRNTEAFF
TRBJ2-7 | - | - | TRBV5-1 | TGCGCCAGCAGCAAGACCGGGAACTACGAGCAGTACTTC | CASSKTGNYEQYF
TRBJ1-5 | - | - | TRBV5-1 | TGCGCCAGCAGCTTGAACCGGGACAATCAGCCCCAGCATTTT | CASSLNRDNQPQHF
TRBJ2-5 | - | once | TRBV20-1 | TGCAGTGCTAGAGTAAGCAGGGAAGAGACCCAGTACTTC | CSARVSREETQYF
TRBJ1-2 | - | few | TRBV20-1 | TGCAGGCCGGCTGGCTACACCTTC | CRPAGYTF
TRBJ1-4 | - | many | TRBV6-5 | TGTGCCAGCAGTTACCAGGGATCAACGGGTGAAAAACTGTTTTTT | CASSYQGSTGEKLFF
TRBJ2-5 | TRBD2 | many | TRBV5-1 | TGCGCCAGCAGCTTTCTAGCGGACCAAGAGACCCAGTACTTC | CASSFLADQETQYF
TRBJ2-2 | - | once | TRBV14 | TGTGCCAGCAGCCCCAACTCCGGAAGGGGCATATACACCGGGGAGCTGTTTTTT | CASSPNSGRGIYTGELFF
TRBJ2-2 | TRBD2 | - | TRBV2 | TGTGCCCTTAGGACTAGTCGTTTCACCGGGGAGCTGTTTTTT | CALRTSRFTGELFF
TRBJ2-7 | - | many | TRBV15 | TGTGCCACCAGCAGAGAGAGCGCAGCCCACTACGAGCAGTACTTC | CATSRESAAHYEQYF
TRBJ1-2 | - | many | TRBV5-8 | TGTGCCAGCAGCTTCGTCGGGGTCTACTATGGCTACACCTTC | CASSFVGVYYGYTF
TRBJ2-7 | TRBD2 | - | TRBV20-1 | TGCAGTGCAACACTAGCGGTGACGGGAAATGAGCAGCACTTC | CSATLAVTGNEQHF
TRBJ1-2 | - | once | TRBV6-5 | TGTGCCAGCAGTTTATTGGCTGTTGGGGGGGTCTATGGCTACACCTTC | CASSLLAVGGVYGYTF
TRBJ1-2 | TRBD1 | - | TRBV7-9 | TGTGCCAGCAGCCAAAGGACAGGGCACGAAGGCTACACCTTC | CASSQRTGHEGYTF
TRBJ2-4 | - | few | TRBV25-1 | TGTGCCAGCAGTGAATCTTTTGGGGTGAACATTCAGTACTTC | CASSESFGVNIQYF
TRBJ1-1 | - | - | TRBV7-3 | TGTGCCAGCAGCCAAGAACTTAGGGGCGGACGTGAAGCTTTCTTT | CASSQELRGGREAFF
TRBJ2-5 | - | many | TRBV5-1 | TGCGCCAGCAGAAACCCCGCGGAGGGAGAGACCCAGTACTTC | CASRNPAEGETQYF
TRBJ1-4 | - | once | TRBV29-1 | TGCAGCGTAAGCAGAGATATAAATGAAAAACTGTTTTTT | CSVSRDINEKLFF
TRBJ2-2 | - | few | TRBV7-2 | TGTGCCAGCAGCGTAGCGTTAACCGGGGAGCTGTTTTTT | CASSVALTGELFF
TRBJ1-6 | - | - | TRBV20-1 | TGCAGTGCGAGGCCCGCGACCGGGAGCTCCTATAATTCACCCCTCCACTTT | CSARPATGSSYNSPLHF
TRBJ2-5 | TRBD2 | once | TRBV9 | TGTGCCAGCAGCTTAGGCGGGGGTCAGACCCAGTACTTC | CASSLGGGQTQYF
TRBJ1-2 | - | many | TRBV7-2 | TGTGCCAGCAGCCCTCAGACAGGCAACTATGGCTACACCTTC | CASSPQTGNYGYTF
TRBJ2-2 | - | - | TRBV10-2 | TGCGCCAGCAAACCGGGCGGATCGAACACCGGGGAGCTGTTTTTT | CASKPGGSNTGELFF
TRBJ2-7 | - | - | TRBV5-1 | TGCGCCAGCAGCCCCGACAGCTACGGGCAGTACTTC | CASSPDSYGQYF
TRBJ1-3 | TRBD1 | once | TRBV7-9 | TGTGCCAGCAGTCCTGACAGGGGTACTGGAAACACCATATATTTT | CASSPDRGTGNTIYF